The 23 T cell receptor beta chains in this list originate from one sample, sequenced in a study of cytomegalovirus exposure and HLA in healthy donors. With 60 Vbeta and 13 Jbeta primers, the PCR was carried out. Profiled with immunoSEQ multiplex PCR; TCRdb holds only in-frame clones, not every one. This table has about 150,000 clones, roughly 77% appearing once. Sequencing was carried out using PBMCs. The source is a human donor in good health.

The CDR3 protein is CASSMTSGGAGQQFF. The DNA for the CDR3 is TGTGCCAGCAGCATGACTAGCGGGGGAGCAGGCCAGCAGTTCTTC. The chain links TRBV6-5 to TRBJ2-1; the match to TRBD2 covers 12 bases. V lost 6 bases to trimming and J lost 11 bases; unmatched junction nucleotides: 11. CDR3 size: 15 residues. Germline V gene sequence: CDR1 MNHEY, CDR2 SVGAGI.

The rearrangement links TRBV18 to TRBJ1-1; D might be TRBD1 (5 bases). The CDR3 extends over 15 amino acids. Germline-derived CDR1 and CDR2 are KGHSH and LQKENI. The V gene lost 3 bases and the J gene lost 5 bases, with 16 bases spanning the gap. CDR3 coding DNA: TGTGCCAGCTCACCTCTCAGTTCGGGGGAAACTGAAGCTTTCTTT. This gives the protein CASSPLSSGETEAFF.

J is TRBJ2-5 and V is TRBV5-6; D uncertain. Per the germline V gene, CDR1 is SGHDT and CDR2 is YYEEEE. The CDR3 length is 17 residues. V was trimmed by 4 bases and J by 0 bases, leaving 19 bases between them. The CDR3 DNA sequence: TGTGCCAGCAGCATGTCGTATAGCCGGTTCCACCAAGAGACCCAGTACTTC. Translating it yields CASSMSYSRFHQETQYF. The variable domain in full, completed from reference TRBV5-6 and TRBJ2-5, reads DAGVTQSPTHLIKTRGQQVTLRCSPKSGHDTVSWYQQALGQGPQFIFQYYEEEERQRGNFPDRFSGHQFPNYSSELNVNALLLGDSALYLCASSMSYSRFHQETQYFGPGTRLLVL.

This clone was detected a few times. This chain uses TRBV6-5 with TRBJ1-3; D call uncertain. Trimming shortened V by 2 bases and J by 0 bases, and 8 bases separated the two germline ends. Germline CDR1 MNHEY, CDR2 SVGAGI. The CDR3 runs to 15 residues. Here the CDR3 reads CASSYQARSGNTIYF. The DNA for the CDR3 is TGTGCCAGCAGTTACCAGGCCCGCTCTGGAAACACCATATATTTT.

J is TRBJ2-1 and V is TRBV5-1; TRBD1 matches at 7 bases. From germline, CDR1 is SGHRS and CDR2 YFSETQ. The CDR3 spans 15 residues. V shed 2 bases and J 0 bases; nucleotides not matched to a gene: 2. The CDR3 DNA reads TGCGCCAGCAGCTTAGGGGACAGCTCCTACAATGAGCAGTTCTTC. Its translation is CASSLGDSSYNEQFF.

The rearrangement uses TRBV10-1 and TRBJ1-2; TRBD1 is a possible D gene (6 bases). V was trimmed by 7 bases and J by 5 bases, leaving 23 bases between them. The germline V gene has CDR1 WNHNN and CDR2 SYGVQD (reference sequence). This CDR3 has 16 amino acids. CDR3 residues: CASNIPRCGQKYGYTF. CDR3 DNA sequence: TGCGCCAGCAATATACCGAGGTGCGGACAGAAATATGGCTACACCTTC.

This clone was seen only once. V is TRBV19 and J is TRBJ2-7, with D maybe TRBD2 (6 bases). V gave up 1 base and J gave up 2 bases, with 9 bases separating them. Per the germline V gene, CDR1 is LNHDA and CDR2 is SQIVND (reference sequence). This CDR3 contains 14 residues. DNA for the CDR3: TGTGCCAGTAGTATAGCGGGAGTAGCCTACGAGCAGTACTTC. This gives the protein CASSIAGVAYEQYF. Full variable domain (remainder filled in from reference TRBV19 and TRBJ2-7): DGGITQSPKYLFRKEGQNVTLSCEQNLNHDAMYWYRQDPGQGLRLIYYSQIVNDFQKGDIAEGYSVSREKKESFPLTVTSAQKNPTAFYLCASSIAGVAYEQYFGPGTRLTVT.

The chain carries TRBV27 and TRBJ2-3, with TRBD2 identical over 9 bases. From germline, CDR1 is MNHEY and CDR2 SMNVEV (reference sequence). The CDR3 loop spans 14 amino acids. With 8 bases clipped from V and 7 bases from J, the junction kept 10 bases outside the gene matches. This CDR3 reads CASATGTSRNTQYF. CDR3 DNA: TGTGCCAGCGCGACCGGGACTAGCAGGAATACGCAGTATTTT.

In its sample, this clone was seen once. The chain carries TRBV5-6 and TRBJ1-5; D ambiguous. Germline V gene data show CDR1 as SGHDT and CDR2 as YYEEEE. Trimming stripped 6 bases from V and 10 bases from J, with 5 bases between. The CDR3 has 9 amino acids. The CDR3 protein is CASINPQHF. The CDR3 nucleotides read TGTGCCAGCATTAATCCCCAGCATTTT.

The chain recombines TRBV7-2 with TRBJ2-1; 9 nucleotides line up with TRBD1. V lost 1 base and J lost 8; bases outside the gene matches: 6. CDR3 length: 15 residues. Germline lookup yields CDR1 SGHTA and CDR2 FQGNSA. CDR3 residues: CASSLGQGGDDEQFF. The CDR3 DNA is TGTGCCAGCAGCTTAGGACAGGGGGGAGACGATGAGCAGTTCTTC.

The CDR3 nucleotides read TGTGCCACCAGGGCTCTTGGGGGGATCTGGACAGATACGCAGTATTTT. This encodes CATRALGGIWTDTQYF. The chain employs TRBV15 and TRBJ2-3; the D gene is possibly TRBD2 (6 bases). Germline lookup yields CDR1 LNHNV and CDR2 YYDKDF (reference sequence). CDR3 length equals 16 residues. Trimming cost V 6 bases and J 3 bases, with 19 bases left between them.

The rearrangement uses TRBV5-1 and TRBJ2-3; 10 nucleotides agree with TRBD2. The CDR3 totals 20 residues. CDR1 is SGHRS and CDR2 is YFSETQ in the germline V gene. V trimming: 0 bases; J trimming: 0 bases; junction bases outside the gene matches: 13. The CDR3 protein is CASSLVGLAGDTTSTDTQYF. The CDR3 DNA sequence: TGCGCCAGCAGCTTGGTTGGGCTAGCGGGAGACACGACTAGCACAGATACGCAGTATTTT.

As DNA, the CDR3 is TGTGCCAGTAGTATAGGGGGAGGCTTGGAGGCCAAAAACATTCAGTACTTC. Translating it yields CASSIGGGLEAKNIQYF. The chain combines TRBV19 with TRBJ2-4; D is possibly TRBD2 (6 bases). Germline loops: CDR1 LNHDA, CDR2 SQIVND (reference sequence). CDR3 length: 17 amino acids. V was trimmed by 1 base and J by 1 base, leaving 14 bases between them.

This clone was detected a few times. This chain's CDR3 is CASSTRQGVEGNQPQHF. The CDR3 DNA sequence: TGTGCCAGTAGTACCAGACAGGGGGTAGAGGGCAATCAGCCCCAGCATTTT. V gene TRBV19 combines with J gene TRBJ1-5; TRBD1 matches 9 bases. This CDR3 region has 17 residues. With 4 bases clipped from V and 2 bases from J, the junction kept 9 bases outside the gene matches. Germline V gene data show CDR1 as LNHDA and CDR2 as SQIVND (reference sequence).

The chain uses TRBV6-5 and TRBJ1-5; TRBD1 might be the D (5 bases). Germline V lookup: CDR1 MNHEY, CDR2 SVGAGI. V lost 3 bases, J lost 3 bases, and 15 bases lay in between. The CDR3 is made up of 16 amino acids. The CDR3 reads CASSYSVPGLNQPQHF. The CDR3 coding sequence is TGTGCCAGCAGTTATTCGGTACCGGGACTCAATCAGCCCCAGCATTTT.

This clone was observed a handful of times. CDR3 DNA: TGTGCCAGCAGCTTTCAAGGGAGTACTGAAGCTTTCTTT. It specifies CASSFQGSTEAFF. The V call is TRBV5-6, the J call TRBJ1-1; no clear D gene. The CDR3 runs to 13 residues. The ends were cut back, 2 bases at V and 5 bases at J, with 10 bases in the middle. The V gene's germline CDR1 is SGHDT and CDR2 YYEEEE.

The gene calls are TRBV28 and TRBJ2-2, with 14 bases identical to TRBD2. CDR1 and CDR2 from the germline V gene are MDHEN and SYDVKM. Germline trimming cut 7 bases from V and 7 bases from J; bases unmatched to any gene: 11. The CDR3 is made up of 17 amino acids. DNA of the CDR3: TGTGCCAGCATTCTGGCGGGACTAGCGGGAGTGAGCGGGGAGCTGTTTTTT. Amino acids: CASILAGLAGVSGELFF.

This rearrangement joins TRBV27 to TRBJ2-1, with unresolved D. CDR1 MNHEY and CDR2 SMNVEV come from the germline V gene (reference sequence). V shed 3 bases and J shed 6 bases, with 3 bases lying between them. This CDR3 is 11 amino acids long. This chain's CDR3 is CASSFFNEQFF. In DNA form, the CDR3 reads TGTGCCAGCAGTTTCTTCAATGAGCAGTTCTTC.

This clone is a singleton in its sample. The chain couples TRBV28 to TRBJ2-6; no reliable D call. The CDR3 runs to 14 residues. Trimming shortened V by 3 bases and J by 3 bases, and 6 bases separated the two germline ends. Looked up from germline, CDR1 is MDHEN and CDR2 is SYDVKM. The CDR3 region is CASSFPGGANVLTF. As DNA, the CDR3 is TGTGCCAGCAGTTTCCCAGGTGGGGCCAACGTCCTGACTTTC.

The chain links TRBV5-1 to TRBJ2-1; D not certain. Germline CDR1 is SGHRS and CDR2 is YFSETQ. The CDR3 extends over 12 amino acids. The V end lost 1 base, the J end lost 5 bases, and 4 bases lay between the germline ends. Here the CDR3 DNA reads TGCGCCAGCAGCTTGCGCGACAATGAGCAGTTCTTC. Translation gives CASSLRDNEQFF.

The gene calls are TRBV28 and TRBJ2-1; D unresolved. V dropped 3 bases and J dropped 4 bases, with 13 bases sitting between them. From germline, CDR1 is MDHEN and CDR2 SYDVKM. This CDR3 region has 15 residues. The CDR3 sequence is CASSFRGSDYNEQFF. CDR3 nucleotides: TGTGCCAGCAGTTTTCGAGGATCGGATTACAATGAGCAGTTCTTC.

The J gene is TRBJ2-2, the V gene TRBV6-5, with D maybe TRBD2 (5 bases). Germline CDR1 is MNHEY and CDR2 is SVGAGI. Trimming cost V 2 bases and J 9 bases, with 10 bases left between them. The CDR3 is 13 amino acids. CDR3 sequence: CASSYDRGRELFF. CDR3 sequence (DNA): TGTGCCAGCAGTTACGATCGGGGAAGGGAGCTGTTTTTT.

The chain links TRBV5-1 to TRBJ1-3, with D possibly TRBD1 on 5 matching bases. The CDR3 sequence is 16 residues long. Looked up from germline, CDR1 is SGHRS and CDR2 is YFSETQ. V was trimmed by 0 bases and J by 6 bases, leaving 16 bases between them. The CDR3 DNA sequence: TGCGCCAGCAGCTTGGAGGGAGGGGATACTGAAAACACCATATATTTT. This translates into CASSLEGGDTENTIYF.